This T cell receptor (beta chain) was obtained from a study of cytomegalovirus exposure and HLA in healthy donors. A note on this clone: Its specificity is not known.

Whole-study findings and limits: Later analysis showed TCR association rates varying by HLA locus, highest for DRB1 and lowest for HLA-C.

A multiplex PCR was run with 60 Vbeta primers and 13 Jbeta primers. The assay was immunoSEQ multiplex PCR, and TCRdb's table has in-frame clones only and misses some. The sample has 70,000 or so clones; the top ten hold 2.7%. V lost 5 bases to trimming and J lost 3 bases; unmatched junction nucleotides: 2. Per the germline V gene, CDR1 is SGHTA and CDR2 is FQGNSA. The CDR3 is 14 residues long. Sequenced material: PBMCs. This clonotype originated in a man aged 35 to 55 in good health and CMV-seronegative. The V gene is TRBV7-2, the J gene TRBJ2-7; 12 bases are a match to TRBD2. In DNA, the CDR3 is TGTGCCAGCAGCCAGACTAGCGGGGGCTACGAGCAGTACTTC. This codes for CASSQTSGGYEQYF.